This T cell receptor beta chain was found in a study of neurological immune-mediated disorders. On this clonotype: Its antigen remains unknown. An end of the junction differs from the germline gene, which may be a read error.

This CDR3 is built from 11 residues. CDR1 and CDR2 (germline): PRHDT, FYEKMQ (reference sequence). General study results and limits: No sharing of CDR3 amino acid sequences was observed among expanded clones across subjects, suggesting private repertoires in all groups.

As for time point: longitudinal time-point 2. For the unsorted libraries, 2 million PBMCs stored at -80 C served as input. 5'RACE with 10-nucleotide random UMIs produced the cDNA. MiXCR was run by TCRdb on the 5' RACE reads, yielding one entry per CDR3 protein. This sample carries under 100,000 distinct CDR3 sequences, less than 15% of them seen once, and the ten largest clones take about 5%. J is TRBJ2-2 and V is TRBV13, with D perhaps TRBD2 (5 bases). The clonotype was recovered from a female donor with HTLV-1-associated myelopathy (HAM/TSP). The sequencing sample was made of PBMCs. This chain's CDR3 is CANSSSGEPFF. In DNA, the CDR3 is TGTGCCAACAGCAGTTCCGGGGAGCCGTTTTTT.